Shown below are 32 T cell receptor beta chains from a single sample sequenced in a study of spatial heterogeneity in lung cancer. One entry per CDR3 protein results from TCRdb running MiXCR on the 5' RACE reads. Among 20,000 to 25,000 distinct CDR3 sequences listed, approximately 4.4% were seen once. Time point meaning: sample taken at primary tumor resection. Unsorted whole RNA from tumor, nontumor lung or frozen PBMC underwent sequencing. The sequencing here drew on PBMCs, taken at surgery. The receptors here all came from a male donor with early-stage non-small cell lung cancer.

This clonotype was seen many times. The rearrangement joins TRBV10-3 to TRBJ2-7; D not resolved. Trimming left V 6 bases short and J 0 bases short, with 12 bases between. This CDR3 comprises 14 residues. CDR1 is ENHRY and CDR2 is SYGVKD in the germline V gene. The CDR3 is CAISATSSSYEQYF. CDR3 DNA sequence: TGTGCCATCAGCGCGACTTCAAGCTCCTACGAGCAGTACTTC.

For the CDR3, the DNA is TGCGCCAGCAGCCCCCAGGGGGGGGCAGGGTATGGCTACACCTTC. It translates to CASSPQGGAGYGYTF. The rearrangement uses TRBV5-1 and TRBJ1-2; 7 bases map to TRBD1. The trim removed 4 bases at V and 5 bases at J, leaving 11 bases unmatched. Germline V gene data show CDR1 as SGHRS and CDR2 as YFSETQ. There are 15 residues in the CDR3.

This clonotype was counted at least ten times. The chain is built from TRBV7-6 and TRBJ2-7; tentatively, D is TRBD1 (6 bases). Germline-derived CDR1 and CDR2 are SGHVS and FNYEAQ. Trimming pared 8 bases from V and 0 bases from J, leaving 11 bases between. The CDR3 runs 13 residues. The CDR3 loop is CASADSNSYEQYF. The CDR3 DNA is TGTGCCAGCGCGGACAGTAACTCCTACGAGCAGTACTTC.

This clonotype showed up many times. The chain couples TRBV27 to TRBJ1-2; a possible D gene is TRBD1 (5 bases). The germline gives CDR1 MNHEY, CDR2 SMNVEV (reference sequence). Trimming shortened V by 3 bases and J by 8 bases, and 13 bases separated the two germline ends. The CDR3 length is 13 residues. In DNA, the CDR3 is TGTGCCAGCAGTTTTGGGGAAGGGGTCGGCTACACCTTC. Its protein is CASSFGEGVGYTF.

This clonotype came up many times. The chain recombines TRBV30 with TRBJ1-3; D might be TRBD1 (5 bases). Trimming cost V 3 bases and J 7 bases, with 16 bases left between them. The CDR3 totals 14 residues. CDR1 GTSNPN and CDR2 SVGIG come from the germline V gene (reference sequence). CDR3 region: CAWRWGRGRNTIYF. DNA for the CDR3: TGTGCCTGGAGATGGGGACGGGGCCGGAACACCATATATTTT.

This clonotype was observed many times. The CDR3 region is CASSLTSVETQYF. CDR3 nucleotides: TGTGCCAGCAGCTTGACTAGCGTGGAGACCCAGTACTTC. This sequence joins TRBV7-9 and TRBJ2-5; 8 nucleotides align to TRBD2. The V and J ends lost 3 bases and 5 bases, in that order; junction bases with no gene match: 2. The CDR3 spans 13 residues. Germline CDR1 SEHNR, CDR2 FQNEAQ (reference sequence). Drawing the rest from reference TRBV7-9 and TRBJ2-5, the complete variable domain is DTGVSQNPRHKITKRGQNVTFRCDPISEHNRLYWYRQTLGQGPEFLTYFQNEAQLEKSRLLSDRFSAERPKGSFSTLEIQRTEQGDSAMYLCASSLTSVETQYFGPGTRLLVL.

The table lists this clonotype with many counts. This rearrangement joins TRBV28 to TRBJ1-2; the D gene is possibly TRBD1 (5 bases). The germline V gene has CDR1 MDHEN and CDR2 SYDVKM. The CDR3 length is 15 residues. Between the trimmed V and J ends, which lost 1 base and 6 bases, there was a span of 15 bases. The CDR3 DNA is TGTGCCAGCAGTTTATTTAGGAGGCAGGGAGATGGCTACACCTTC. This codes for CASSLFRRQGDGYTF.

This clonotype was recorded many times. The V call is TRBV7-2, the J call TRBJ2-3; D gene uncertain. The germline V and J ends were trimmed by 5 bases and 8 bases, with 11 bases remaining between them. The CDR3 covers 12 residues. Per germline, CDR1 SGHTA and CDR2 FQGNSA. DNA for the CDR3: TGTGCCAGCAGCCCGCCACTCGGTACGCAGTATTTT. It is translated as CASSPPLGTQYF.

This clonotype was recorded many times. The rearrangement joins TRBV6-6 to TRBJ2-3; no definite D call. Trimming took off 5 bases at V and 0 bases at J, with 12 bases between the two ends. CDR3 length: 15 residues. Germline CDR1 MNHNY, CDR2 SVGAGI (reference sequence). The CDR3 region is CASSAVKGSTDTQYF. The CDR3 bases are TGTGCCAGCAGTGCCGTCAAGGGTAGCACAGATACGCAGTATTTT.

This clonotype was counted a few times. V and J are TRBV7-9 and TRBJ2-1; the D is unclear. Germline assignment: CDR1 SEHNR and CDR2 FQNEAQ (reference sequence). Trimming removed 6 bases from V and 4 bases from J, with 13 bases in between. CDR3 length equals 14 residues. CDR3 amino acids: CASRSKGSYNEQFF. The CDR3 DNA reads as TGTGCCAGCAGATCGAAGGGCAGTTACAATGAGCAGTTCTTC.

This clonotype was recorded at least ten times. As DNA, the CDR3 is TGCGCCAGCAGCCAAGTGGAACATCCAATCTACAATGAGCAGTTCTTC. Protein: CASSQVEHPIYNEQFF. The chain combines TRBV4-1 with TRBJ2-1; D ambiguous. Germline values: CDR1 MGHRA, CDR2 YSYEKL. Trimming took 1 base from V and 3 from J, leaving 13 bases between them. This CDR3 comprises 16 residues.

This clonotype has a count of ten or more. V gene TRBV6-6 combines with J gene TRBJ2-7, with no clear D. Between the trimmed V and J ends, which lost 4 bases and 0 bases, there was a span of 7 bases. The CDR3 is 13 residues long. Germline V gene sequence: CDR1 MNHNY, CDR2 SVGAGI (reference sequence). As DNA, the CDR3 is TGTGCCAGCAGTTCGGACGGCTCCTACGAGCAGTACTTC. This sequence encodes CASSSDGSYEQYF.

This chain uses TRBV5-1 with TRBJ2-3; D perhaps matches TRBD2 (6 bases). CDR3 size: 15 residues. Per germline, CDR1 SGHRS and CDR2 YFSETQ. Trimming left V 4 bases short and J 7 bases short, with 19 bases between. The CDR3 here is CASSRDSTRVNTQYF. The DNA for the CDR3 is TGCGCCAGCAGCCGGGACTCTACGCGAGTGAATACGCAGTATTTT.

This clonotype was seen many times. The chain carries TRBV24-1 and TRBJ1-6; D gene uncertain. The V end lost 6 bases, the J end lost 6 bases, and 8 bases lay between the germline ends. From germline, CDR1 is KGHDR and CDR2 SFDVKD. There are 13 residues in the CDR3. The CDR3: CATSTSGNSPLHF. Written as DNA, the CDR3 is TGTGCCACCAGTACGAGCGGTAATTCACCCCTCCACTTT.

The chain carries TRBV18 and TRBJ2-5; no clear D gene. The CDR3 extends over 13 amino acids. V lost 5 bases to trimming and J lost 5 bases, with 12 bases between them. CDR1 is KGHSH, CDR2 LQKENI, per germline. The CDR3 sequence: CASSYSGEETQYF. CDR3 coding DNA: TGTGCCAGCTCATACTCCGGTGAGGAGACCCAGTACTTC. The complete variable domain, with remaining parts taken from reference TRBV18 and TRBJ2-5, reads NAGVMQNPRHLVRRRGQEARLRCSPMKGHSHVYWYRQLPEEGLKFMVYLQKENIIDESGMPKERFSAEFPKEGPSILRIQQVVRGDSAAYFCASSYSGEETQYFGPGTRLLVL.

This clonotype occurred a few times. The DNA of the CDR3 is TGTGCCAGCAGAAAAGCTGGGTCGGATCAGCCCCAGCATTTT. Translated, it gives CASRKAGSDQPQHF. The chain is built from TRBV6-1 and TRBJ1-5; D remains ambiguous. The ends were cut back, 6 bases at V and 5 bases at J, with 14 bases in the middle. The CDR3 has 14 amino acids. Germline values: CDR1 MNHNS, CDR2 SASEGT.

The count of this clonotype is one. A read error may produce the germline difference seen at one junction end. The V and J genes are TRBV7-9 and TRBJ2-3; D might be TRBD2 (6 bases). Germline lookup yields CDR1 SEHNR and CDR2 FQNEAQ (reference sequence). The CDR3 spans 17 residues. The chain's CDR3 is CVSSLNEAGFGADTQYF. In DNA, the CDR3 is TGTGTCAGCAGCTTAAATGAGGCGGGATTCGGCGCAGATACGCAGTATTTT.

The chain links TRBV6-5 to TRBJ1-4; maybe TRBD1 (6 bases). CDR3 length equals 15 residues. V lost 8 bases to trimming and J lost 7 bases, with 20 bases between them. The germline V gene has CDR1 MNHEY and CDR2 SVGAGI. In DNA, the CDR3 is TGTGCCAGCGGGGGGACCGGGACAAGGGGTGAAAAACTGTTTTTT. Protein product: CASGGTGTRGEKLFF.

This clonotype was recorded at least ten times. The CDR3 nucleotides read TGTGCCAGTTTCCTCGACAGGGGTGATAAATATGCCTACGAGCAGTACTTC. This gives the protein CASFLDRGDKYAYEQYF. This chain uses TRBV6-1 with TRBJ2-7, with TRBD1 identical over 8 bases. V was pared by 9 bases and J by 2 bases, with 18 bases of the junction left unmatched. CDR3 length equals 17 residues. CDR1 and CDR2 from the germline V gene are MNHNS and SASEGT.

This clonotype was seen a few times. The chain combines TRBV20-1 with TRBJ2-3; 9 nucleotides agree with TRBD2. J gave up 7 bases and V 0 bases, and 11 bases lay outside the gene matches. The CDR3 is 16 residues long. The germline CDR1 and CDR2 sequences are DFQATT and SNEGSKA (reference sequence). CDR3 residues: CSARDLLAGDYHTQYF. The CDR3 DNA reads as TGCAGTGCTAGAGATCTATTAGCGGGGGATTATCATACGCAGTATTTT.

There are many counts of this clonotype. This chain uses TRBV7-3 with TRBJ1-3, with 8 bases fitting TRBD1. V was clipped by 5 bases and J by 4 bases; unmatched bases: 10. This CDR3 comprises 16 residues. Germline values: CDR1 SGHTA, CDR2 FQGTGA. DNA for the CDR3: TGTGCCAGCAGCCCTTCCGGGACAGGTTCGGGAAACACCATATATTTT. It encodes CASSPSGTGSGNTIYF.

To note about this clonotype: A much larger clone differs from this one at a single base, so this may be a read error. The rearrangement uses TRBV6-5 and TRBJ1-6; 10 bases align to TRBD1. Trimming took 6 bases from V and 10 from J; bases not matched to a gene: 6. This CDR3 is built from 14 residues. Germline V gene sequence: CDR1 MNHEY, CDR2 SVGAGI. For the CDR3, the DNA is TGTGCCAGCAGGTTCGGACAGGGGGACTCACCCCTCCACTTT. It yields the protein CASRFGQGDSPLHF.

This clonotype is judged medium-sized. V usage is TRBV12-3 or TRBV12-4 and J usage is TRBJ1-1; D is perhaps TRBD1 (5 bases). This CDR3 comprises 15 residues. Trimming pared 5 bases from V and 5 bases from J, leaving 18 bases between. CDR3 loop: CASSAGTAAGTEAFF. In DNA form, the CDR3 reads TGTGCCAGCAGTGCCGGGACCGCGGCGGGAACTGAAGCTTTCTTT.

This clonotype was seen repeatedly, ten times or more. CDR3 DNA: TGTGCCAGCAGCGTAGCTAGCGGGGGGCCCCGCACAGATACGCAGTATTTT. This translates into CASSVASGGPRTDTQYF. V gene TRBV9 combines with J gene TRBJ2-3, with 11 bases aligning to TRBD2. Germline values: CDR1 SGDLS, CDR2 YYNGEE. V was clipped by 0 bases and J by 1 base; unmatched bases: 4. The CDR3 has 17 residues.

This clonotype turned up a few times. CDR3 in amino acids: CASSLQGTGTEAFF. The DNA of the CDR3 is TGTGCCAGCAGCTTGCAGGGGACGGGGACTGAAGCTTTCTTT. This rearrangement joins TRBV5-5 to TRBJ1-1; possible D gene TRBD1, 6 bases. Germline V lookup: CDR1 SGHKS, CDR2 YYEKEE (reference sequence). The CDR3 covers 14 residues. Trimming pared 1 base from V and 5 bases from J, leaving 12 bases between.

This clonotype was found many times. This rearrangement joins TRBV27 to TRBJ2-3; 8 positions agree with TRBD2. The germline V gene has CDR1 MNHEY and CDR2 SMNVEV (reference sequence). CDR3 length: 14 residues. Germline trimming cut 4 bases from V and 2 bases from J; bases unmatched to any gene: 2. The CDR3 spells CASSSGGSTDTQYF. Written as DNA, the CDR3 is TGTGCCAGCAGTTCGGGGGGGTCCACAGATACGCAGTATTTT.

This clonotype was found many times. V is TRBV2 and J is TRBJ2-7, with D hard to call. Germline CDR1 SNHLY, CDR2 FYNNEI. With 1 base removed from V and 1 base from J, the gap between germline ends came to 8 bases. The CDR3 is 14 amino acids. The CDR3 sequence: CASSEGLGSYEQYF. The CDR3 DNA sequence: TGTGCCAGCAGTGAAGGGCTGGGATCCTACGAGCAGTACTTC. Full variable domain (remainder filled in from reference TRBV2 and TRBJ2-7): EPEVTQTPSHQVTQMGQEVILRCVPISNHLYFYWYRQILGQKVEFLVSFYNNEISEKSEIFDDQFSVERPDGSNFTLKIRSTKLEDSAMYFCASSEGLGSYEQYFGPGTRLTVT.

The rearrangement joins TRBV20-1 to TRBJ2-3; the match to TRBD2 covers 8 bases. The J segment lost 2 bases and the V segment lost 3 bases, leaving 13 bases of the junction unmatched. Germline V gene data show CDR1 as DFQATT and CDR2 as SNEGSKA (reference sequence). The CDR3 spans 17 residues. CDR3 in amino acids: CSASKPSTSGYTDTQYF. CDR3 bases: TGCAGTGCTAGTAAGCCTTCTACTAGCGGTTACACAGATACGCAGTATTTT.

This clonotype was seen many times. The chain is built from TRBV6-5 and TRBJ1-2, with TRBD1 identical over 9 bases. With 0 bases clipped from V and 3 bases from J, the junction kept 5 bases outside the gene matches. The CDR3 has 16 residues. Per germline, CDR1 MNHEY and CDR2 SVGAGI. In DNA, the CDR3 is TGTGCCAGCAGTTACTCCCCTCGGGACAGGGACTATGGCTACACCTTC. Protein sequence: CASSYSPRDRDYGYTF.

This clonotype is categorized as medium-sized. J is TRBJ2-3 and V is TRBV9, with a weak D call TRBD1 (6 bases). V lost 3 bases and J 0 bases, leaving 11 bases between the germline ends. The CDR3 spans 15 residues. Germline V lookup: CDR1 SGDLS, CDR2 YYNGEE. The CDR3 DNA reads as TGTGCCAGCAGCGGCTACAGGGCCAGCACAGATACGCAGTATTTT. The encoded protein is CASSGYRASTDTQYF.

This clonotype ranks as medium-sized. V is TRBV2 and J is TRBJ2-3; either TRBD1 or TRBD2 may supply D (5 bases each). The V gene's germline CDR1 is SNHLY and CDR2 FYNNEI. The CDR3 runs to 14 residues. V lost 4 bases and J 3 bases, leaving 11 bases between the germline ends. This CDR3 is CASSGPGRTDTQYF. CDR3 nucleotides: TGTGCCAGCAGTGGTCCAGGGAGAACAGATACGCAGTATTTT.

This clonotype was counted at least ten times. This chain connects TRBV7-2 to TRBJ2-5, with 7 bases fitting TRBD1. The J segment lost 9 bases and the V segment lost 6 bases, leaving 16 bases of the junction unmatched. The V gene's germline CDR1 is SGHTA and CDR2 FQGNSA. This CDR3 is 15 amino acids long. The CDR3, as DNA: TGTGCCAGCAGACCCGGTCGGGACAGCTTATCGGCCCAGTACTTC. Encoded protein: CASRPGRDSLSAQYF.